This T cell receptor beta chain was found in a study of blood T cell repertoires in COVID-19. The wider study: The study drew acute and convalescent COVID-19 samples from the United States, Italy and Spain.

The CDR3 consists of 12 residues. Germline CDR1 is SQVTM and CDR2 is ANQGSEA. V lost 3 bases and J lost 3, with 8 bases in between. Per the original methods: Reference gene primer amplification gave nucleated cell count estimates. Repertoires were generated with immunoSEQ multiplex PCR, while TCRdb's copy carries only in-frame clones and drops some. V, J and clone size were drawn from that table, and D and trimming were deduced from the DNA. This table holds tens of thousands of clones, 65% to 85% found once. The J gene is TRBJ1-1, the V gene TRBV29-1; a weak D match, TRBD1 (5 bases). The source material was peripheral blood. The TCR was taken from a woman older than 75 with acute or convalescent COVID-19. As DNA, the CDR3 is TGCAGCGTTGAGGCGGGGGACACTGAAGCTTTCTTT. This encodes CSVEAGDTEAFF.